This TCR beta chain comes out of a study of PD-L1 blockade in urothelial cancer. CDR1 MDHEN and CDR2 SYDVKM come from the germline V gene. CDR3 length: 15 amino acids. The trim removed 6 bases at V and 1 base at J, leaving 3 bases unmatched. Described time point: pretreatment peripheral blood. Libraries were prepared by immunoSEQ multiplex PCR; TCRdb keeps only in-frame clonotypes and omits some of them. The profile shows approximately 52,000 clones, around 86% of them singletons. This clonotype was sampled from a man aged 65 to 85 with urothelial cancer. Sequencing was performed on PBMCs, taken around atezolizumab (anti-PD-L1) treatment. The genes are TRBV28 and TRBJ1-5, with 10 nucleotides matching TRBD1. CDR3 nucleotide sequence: TGTGCCAGCAGGACAGGGGGCGGAAGCAATCAGCCCCAGCATTTT. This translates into CASRTGGGSNQPQHF.